This T cell receptor beta chain was sequenced for a study of cytomegalovirus exposure and HLA in healthy donors. 60 Vbeta and 13 Jbeta primers were used in PCR. Clones were sequenced by immunoSEQ multiplex PCR, and TCRdb holds only the in-frame ones, with some missing. Among 90,000 to 120,000 clones listed, roughly 70% were seen once. Findings and limits, study-wide: The study assumed roughly uniform donor sequencing depth for presence/absence analyses. Later examination showed HLA-associated TCR beta chains had greater clonal expansion than equally common others.

This CDR3 is built from 15 residues. V was shortened by 2 bases and J by 1 base, with 6 bases between the two germline ends. Germline CDR1 reads MNHEY; CDR2 reads SVGAGI. Of note for this clone: Its specificity is unknown.

As for the donors, each was a healthy bone marrow donor. Source material: PBMCs. This TCR derives from a woman aged 40 to 50 in good health and CMV-seropositive. The chain employs TRBV6-5 and TRBJ2-6; the D is unclear. CDR3 residues: CASSYVESGANVLTF. The DNA of the CDR3 is TGTGCCAGCAGTTACGTGGAGTCTGGGGCCAACGTCCTGACTTTC.